The clone carrying this T cell receptor beta chain has a count of ten or more. Antigen: not known. Amplified TCR beta CDR3 regions derived from RNA transcripts. HTBI primers were employed in a first-round RT-PCR of the TCR CDR3. In TCRdb, the multiplex PCR reads were re-called with MiXCR into one record per CDR3 protein. The sample includes around 300,000 distinct CDR3 sequences, under 30% of them seen just once. The source of the sample is a study of T cells in Graves' hyperthyroidism and ophthalmopathy. General study points: In the blood, most expanded thyroid clonotypes above 0.001 appeared as well.

Per germline, CDR1 SGHTA and CDR2 FQGTGA. Trimming shortened V by 5 bases and J by 2 bases, and 13 bases separated the two germline ends. CDR3 size: 14 residues. Lactation, pregnancy, other autoimmune disease or uncontrolled infection led to exclusion of patients. When hyperthyroidism was first diagnosed, the blood sample was taken, preceding any ophthalmopathy symptoms. The rearrangement uses TRBV7-3 and TRBJ2-7; D is unresolved. What was sequenced was blood. This TCR was recovered from a man aged 40-49 years with Graves' hyperthyroidism that later progressed to Graves' ophthalmopathy. The CDR3 reads CASSPAAGTYEQYF. The DNA of the CDR3 is TGTGCCAGCAGCCCGGCGGCCGGAACCTACGAGCAGTACTTC.